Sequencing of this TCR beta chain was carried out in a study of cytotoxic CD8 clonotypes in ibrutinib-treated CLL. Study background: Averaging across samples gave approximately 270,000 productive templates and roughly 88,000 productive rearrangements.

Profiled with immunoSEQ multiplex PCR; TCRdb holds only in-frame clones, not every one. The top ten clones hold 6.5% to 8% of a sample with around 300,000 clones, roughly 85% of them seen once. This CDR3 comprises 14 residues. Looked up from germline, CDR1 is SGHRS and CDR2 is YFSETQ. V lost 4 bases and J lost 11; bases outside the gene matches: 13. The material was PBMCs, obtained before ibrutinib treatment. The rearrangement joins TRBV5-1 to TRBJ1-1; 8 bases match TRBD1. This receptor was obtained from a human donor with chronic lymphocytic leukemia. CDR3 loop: CASSPPGQAVPAFF. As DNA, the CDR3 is TGCGCCAGCAGCCCCCCGGGACAGGCGGTCCCGGCTTTCTTT.